Below, 15 T cell receptor beta chains from the same sample are listed, as sequenced in a study of spatial heterogeneity in lung cancer. The sample's time point: sample taken at primary tumor resection. Sequencing of whole RNA from tumor, nontumor lung or frozen PBMC involved no sorting. Using its own MiXCR run on the 5' RACE reads, TCRdb lists one record per CDR3 protein. The sample has 4,000 to 6,000 distinct CDR3 sequences, about 18% seen once; the top ten hold approximately 22%. Sequencing used normal lung tissue next to the tumor, obtained at surgery. These receptors were collected from a male donor with early-stage non-small cell lung cancer.

For this clonotype: This beta chain was picked up by a library intended for alpha chains and is off target, so its count carries little meaning. The chain carries TRBV25-1 and TRBJ2-7; D gene uncertain. The germline gives CDR1 MGHDK, CDR2 SYGVNS. V shed 2 bases and J shed 3 bases, with 5 bases lying between them. The CDR3 totals 12 residues. The CDR3 protein is CASSEGRYEQYF. DNA of the CDR3: TGTGCCAGCAGTGAAGGCCGCTACGAGCAGTACTTC.

This clonotype is deemed medium-sized. Because the library targeted alpha chains, this beta chain is an off-target read whose size means little. The V and J genes are TRBV5-1 and TRBJ1-2; D is ambiguous. Deletions cut 0 bases from V and 4 bases from J, with 10 bases between. This CDR3 has 14 amino acids. Germline-derived CDR1 and CDR2 are SGHRS and YFSETQ. The DNA of the CDR3 is TGCGCCAGCAGCTTGGATGGGGATACCTATGGCTACACCTTC. This translates into CASSLDGDTYGYTF.

This clonotype was found a few times. Being off target in a library aimed at alpha chains, this beta chain has a size of little meaning. The chain recombines TRBV7-9 with TRBJ2-2, with 11 bases lining up with TRBD2. The germline V gene encodes CDR1 SEHNR and CDR2 FQNEAQ (reference sequence). Losses at the gene ends were 4 bases for V and 4 bases for J; bases not matched to a gene: 5. The CDR3 has 16 residues. In DNA form, the CDR3 reads TGTGCCAGCAGCTCTCTAGCGGGAGGACGCACCGGGGAGCTGTTTTTT. Translated: CASSSLAGGRTGELFF.

This clonotype is medium-sized. Being off target in a library aimed at alpha chains, this beta chain has a size of little meaning. The chain recombines TRBV10-3 with TRBJ2-2, with 7 bases identical to TRBD1. The trim removed 4 bases at V and 1 base at J, leaving 3 bases unmatched. This CDR3 is 15 amino acids long. Germline V CDR1 and CDR2: ENHRY, SYGVKD. CDR3 nucleotides: TGTGCCATCAGTGTAACAGGGGAGAACACCGGGGAGCTGTTTTTT. Translated: CAISVTGENTGELFF.

Judged by abundance, this clonotype is medium-sized. Within a library made for alpha chains, this beta chain is off target, and its count is uninformative. This chain connects TRBV25-1 to TRBJ2-2, with 11 bases that match TRBD2. The CDR3 is 15 residues long. Germline assignment: CDR1 MGHDK and CDR2 SYGVNS. With 3 bases clipped from V and 7 bases from J, the junction kept 4 bases outside the gene matches. The CDR3 nucleotides read TGTGCCAGCAGTGATAGCGGGAGGGCCGTCGGGGAGCTGTTTTTT. Protein sequence: CASSDSGRAVGELFF.

Within the sample, this clonotype is medium-sized. The library was designed around alpha chains, so this beta chain is a stray read whose abundance carries little weight. The chain links TRBV28 to TRBJ2-7; perhaps D is TRBD1 or TRBD2 (5 bases each). The length of the CDR3 is 12 residues. The ends were cut back, 5 bases at V and 6 bases at J, with 11 bases in the middle. Germline CDR1 is MDHEN and CDR2 is SYDVKM. The CDR3 sequence is CASSTERGEQYV. CDR3 bases: TGTGCCAGCAGTACCGAGAGGGGCGAGCAGTACGTC.

Details on this clonotype: Germline and junction disagree at one end, which may indicate a read error. A library prepared for alpha chains yielded this beta chain as an off-target read; its size is of little meaning. V gene TRBV20-1 combines with J gene TRBJ2-6; possibly TRBD2 for D (7 bases). This CDR3 comprises 17 residues. Per the germline V gene, CDR1 is DFQATT and CDR2 is SNEGSKA (reference sequence). CDR3 amino acids: CSARDPDGGQGANVLAF. The CDR3 DNA is TGCAGTGCTAGAGATCCCGACGGGGGGCAAGGGGCCAACGTCCTGGCTTTC.

This clonotype occurred many times. Since it is a stray read in a library aimed at alpha chains, this beta chain has a size that is not meaningful. V and J are TRBV18 and TRBJ1-1; 7 nucleotides line up with TRBD1. Per germline, CDR1 KGHSH and CDR2 LQKENI. V shed 6 bases and J 4 bases; nucleotides not matched to a gene: 5. CDR3 length equals 13 residues. The CDR3 region has the DNA TGTGCCAGCTCCCTCGGACAGGTCACTGAAGCTTTCTTT. Translation gives CASSLGQVTEAFF.

This clonotype was seen a single time. For a library built for alpha chains, this beta chain is a stray read; little rests on its size. CDR3 coding DNA: TGTGCCAGCAGCATCCTAATAGCCTACTCCTACAATGAGCAGTTCTTC. As protein: CASSILIAYSYNEQFF. The V gene is TRBV7-2, the J gene TRBJ2-1, with D hard to call. Trimming took off 5 bases at V and 0 bases at J, with 14 bases between the two ends. CDR1 and CDR2 from the germline V gene are SGHTA and FQGNSA. CDR3 length: 16 residues.

Details on this clonotype: The library was designed around alpha chains, so this beta chain is a stray read whose abundance carries little weight. The chain's CDR3 is CASSLGSSEFAKNIQYF. For the CDR3, the DNA is TGTGCCAGCAGCTTGGGTAGTTCGGAGTTCGCCAAAAACATTCAGTACTTC. The chain links TRBV11-1 to TRBJ2-4, with D unclear. CDR3 length: 17 amino acids. CDR1 is SGHAT and CDR2 is FQDESV in the germline V gene (reference sequence). Trimming pared 3 bases from V and 1 base from J, leaving 16 bases between.

In this sample, this clonotype is medium-sized (0.01 to 0.1%). Within a library made for alpha chains, this beta chain is off target, and its count is uninformative. This chain connects TRBV3-1 to TRBJ1-3; D gene unclear. CDR3 length: 15 amino acids. Trimming left V 4 bases short and J 2 bases short, with 12 bases between. CDR1 is LGHDT, CDR2 YNNKEL, per germline (reference sequence). The CDR3 region is CASSPSAEAGNTIYF. The CDR3 DNA reads as TGTGCCAGCAGCCCGTCCGCCGAAGCTGGAAACACCATATATTTT.

Judged by abundance, this clonotype is medium-sized. The library was designed around alpha chains, so this beta chain is a stray read whose abundance carries little weight. The chain is built from TRBV7-9 and TRBJ2-2, with a tentative D call TRBD2 (6 bases). This CDR3 comprises 15 residues. V shed 5 bases and J shed 3 bases, with 13 bases lying between them. The germline V gene encodes CDR1 SEHNR and CDR2 FQNEAQ (reference sequence). CDR3: CASSQGDFYTGELFF. The CDR3 coding sequence is TGTGCCAGCAGCCAAGGGGACTTTTACACCGGGGAGCTGTTTTTT.

By proportion, this clonotype is medium-sized. This beta chain is an off-target read within a library intended for alpha chains, so its frequency means little. J is TRBJ2-1 and V is TRBV5-1; TRBD1 aligns across 8 bases. V dropped 4 bases and J dropped 9; count of bases not matched to a gene: 15. The CDR3 runs to 16 residues. Germline V lookup: CDR1 SGHRS, CDR2 YFSETQ. The CDR3 is CASSAGDRGELSEQFF. The CDR3 nucleotides read TGCGCCAGCAGCGCCGGAGACAGGGGTGAATTGAGTGAGCAGTTCTTC.

By share, this clonotype ranks as medium-sized (0.01 to 0.1%). A library prepared for alpha chains yielded this beta chain as an off-target read; its size is of little meaning. The chain combines TRBV11-2 with TRBJ2-5, with 9 positions matching TRBD2. This CDR3 comprises 16 residues. Germline CDR1 is SGHAT and CDR2 is FQNNGV. Trimming took 0 bases from V and 9 from J; bases not matched to a gene: 11. CDR3 amino acids: CASSLDGGSGRSPQYF. CDR3 sequence (DNA): TGTGCCAGCAGCTTAGATGGGGGTAGCGGGAGATCACCCCAGTACTTC.

This clonotype occurred many times. A library made for alpha chains picked up this beta chain off target, so its size means little. The J gene is TRBJ2-1, the V gene TRBV4-1; 9 bases line up with TRBD1. Germline loops: CDR1 MGHRA, CDR2 YSYEKL. The V segment lost 0 bases and the J segment 14 bases; nucleotides outside the gene matches: 23. The CDR3 is made up of 19 amino acids. CDR3 sequence: CASSQDRDRELRGSPPKFF. The CDR3 nucleotides read TGCGCCAGCAGCCAAGATAGGGACAGGGAACTTCGGGGCTCGCCCCCAAAGTTCTTC.